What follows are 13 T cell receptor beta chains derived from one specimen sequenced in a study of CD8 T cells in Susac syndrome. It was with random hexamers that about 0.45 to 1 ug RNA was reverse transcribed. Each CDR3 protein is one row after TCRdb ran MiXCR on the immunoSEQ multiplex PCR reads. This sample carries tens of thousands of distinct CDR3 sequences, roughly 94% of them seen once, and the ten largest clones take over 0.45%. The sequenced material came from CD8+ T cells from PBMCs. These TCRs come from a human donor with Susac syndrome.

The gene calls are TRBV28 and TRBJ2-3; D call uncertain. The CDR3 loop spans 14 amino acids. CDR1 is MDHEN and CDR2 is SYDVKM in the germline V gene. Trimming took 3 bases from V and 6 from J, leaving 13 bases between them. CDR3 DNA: TGTGCCAGCAGTTTTCTGCCCAGGACGGATACGCAGTATTTT. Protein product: CASSFLPRTDTQYF.

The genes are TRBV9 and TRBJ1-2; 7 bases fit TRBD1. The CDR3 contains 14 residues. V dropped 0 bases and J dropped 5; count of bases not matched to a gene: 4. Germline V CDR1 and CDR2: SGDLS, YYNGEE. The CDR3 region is CASSVGSGGYGYTF. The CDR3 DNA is TGTGCCAGCAGCGTAGGGTCAGGGGGGTATGGCTACACCTTC.

This CDR3 reads CATSREGSGANVLTF. In DNA form, the CDR3 reads TGTGCCACCAGCAGAGAGGGCTCTGGGGCCAACGTCCTGACTTTC. The gene calls are TRBV15 and TRBJ2-6; no definite D call. Germline loops: CDR1 LNHNV, CDR2 YYDKDF (reference sequence). V was shortened by 0 bases and J by 0 bases, with 3 bases between the two germline ends. The CDR3 contains 15 residues.

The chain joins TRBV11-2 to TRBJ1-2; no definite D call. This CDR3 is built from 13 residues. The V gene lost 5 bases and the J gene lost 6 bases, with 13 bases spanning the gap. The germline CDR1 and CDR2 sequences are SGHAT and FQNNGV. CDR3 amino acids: CASSPPGLNGYTF. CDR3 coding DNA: TGTGCCAGCAGCCCACCAGGACTGAATGGCTACACCTTC.

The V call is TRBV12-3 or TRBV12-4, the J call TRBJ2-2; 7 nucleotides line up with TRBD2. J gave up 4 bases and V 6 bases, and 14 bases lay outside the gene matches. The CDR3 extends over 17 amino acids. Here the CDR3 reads CASRPWGGRKLTGELFF. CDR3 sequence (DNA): TGTGCCAGCAGACCCTGGGGGGGACGGAAACTCACCGGGGAGCTGTTTTTT.

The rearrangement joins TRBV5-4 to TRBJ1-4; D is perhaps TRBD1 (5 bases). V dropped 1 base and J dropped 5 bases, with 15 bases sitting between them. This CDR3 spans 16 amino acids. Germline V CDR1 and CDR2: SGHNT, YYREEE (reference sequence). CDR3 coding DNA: TGTGCCAGCAGCTTGTACTCCCGGGACCCCAATGAAAAACTGTTTTTT. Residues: CASSLYSRDPNEKLFF.

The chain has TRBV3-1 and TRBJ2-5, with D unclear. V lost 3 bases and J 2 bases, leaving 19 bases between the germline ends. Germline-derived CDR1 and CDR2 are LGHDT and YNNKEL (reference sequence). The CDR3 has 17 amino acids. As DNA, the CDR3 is TGTGCCAGCAGCCAGTACTCGGCGCAGGTACTACAAGAGACCCAGTACTTC. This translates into CASSQYSAQVLQETQYF.

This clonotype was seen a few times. This CDR3 is CATRVRDRIDEQYF. As DNA, the CDR3 is TGTGCCACCAGGGTCCGGGACAGGATCGACGAGCAGTACTTC. The chain uses TRBV24-1 and TRBJ2-7; 8 nucleotides agree with TRBD1. Germline V gives CDR1 KGHDR, CDR2 SFDVKD. With 7 bases clipped from V and 5 bases from J, the junction kept 9 bases outside the gene matches. The CDR3 runs 14 residues.

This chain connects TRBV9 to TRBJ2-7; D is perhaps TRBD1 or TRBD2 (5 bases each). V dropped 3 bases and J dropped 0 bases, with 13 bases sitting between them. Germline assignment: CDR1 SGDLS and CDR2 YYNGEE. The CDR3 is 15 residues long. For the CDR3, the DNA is TGTGCCAGCAGCGCGGCCGGGGCCGACTCCTACGAGCAGTACTTC. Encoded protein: CASSAAGADSYEQYF.

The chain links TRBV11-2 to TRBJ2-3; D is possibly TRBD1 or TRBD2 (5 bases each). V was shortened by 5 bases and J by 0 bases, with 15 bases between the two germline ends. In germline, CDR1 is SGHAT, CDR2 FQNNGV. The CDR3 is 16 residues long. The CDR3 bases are TGTGCCAGCAGCATCCCTGGGACGGCTAGCACAGATACGCAGTATTTT. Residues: CASSIPGTASTDTQYF.

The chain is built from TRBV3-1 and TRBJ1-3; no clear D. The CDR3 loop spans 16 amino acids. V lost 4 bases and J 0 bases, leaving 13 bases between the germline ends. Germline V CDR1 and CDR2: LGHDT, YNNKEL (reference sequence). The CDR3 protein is CASSPMDGNSGNTIYF. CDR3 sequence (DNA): TGTGCCAGCAGCCCGATGGACGGAAACTCTGGAAACACCATATATTTT.

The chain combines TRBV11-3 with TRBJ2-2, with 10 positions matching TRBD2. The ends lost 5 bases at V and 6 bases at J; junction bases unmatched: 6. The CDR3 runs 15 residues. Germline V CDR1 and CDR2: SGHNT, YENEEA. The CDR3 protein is CASSPKRGGAGELFF. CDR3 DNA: TGTGCCAGCAGCCCTAAGCGGGGGGGCGCCGGGGAGCTGTTTTTT.

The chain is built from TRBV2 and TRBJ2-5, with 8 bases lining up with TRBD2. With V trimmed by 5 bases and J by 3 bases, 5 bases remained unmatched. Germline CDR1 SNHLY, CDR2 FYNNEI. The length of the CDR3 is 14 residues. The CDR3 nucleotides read TGTGCCAGCAGTAAGCGGGGGATTGAAGAGACCCAGTACTTC. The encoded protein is CASSKRGIEETQYF.